This T cell receptor (beta chain) stems from a study of human T cells and chemical hapten exposure. In the study overall: Patients, mostly women, had alopecia areata, alopecia totalis or alopecia universalis. Yields of TCR per sample differed, chiefly owing to small differences in pooled library volume. Study-wide results and caveats: TCRs whose frequency exceeded 1 in 1000 remained the same following DPC sensitization.

The CDR3 sequence is 17 residues long. The V gene's germline CDR1 is MNHEY and CDR2 SMNVEV (reference sequence). With V trimmed by 4 bases and J by 2 bases, 11 bases remained unmatched. Regarding time point: patch test 2, 6 weeks after DPC sensitization. Treatment indicated: therapeutic diphenylcyclopropenone sensitization with weekly scalp DPC. Phlebotomy was performed prior to application of every patch test. Each CDR3 protein gets one entry after TCRdb re-called the RACE reads with MiXCR. The repertoire holds more than 75,000 distinct CDR3 sequences, about 10% seen once, with 2% to 3% in the top ten. To note about this clonotype: Its antigen is still unknown.

The clonotype originates from a woman in her twenties or thirties with alopecia areata. Some clones in this sample may be carry-over from other donors' samples. The V call is TRBV27, the J call TRBJ2-3, with TRBD2 matching over 8 bases. Source: whole blood, taken in connection with sensitization to the hapten diphenylcyclopropenone (DPC). This chain's CDR3 is CASSSWRGATFTDTQYF. As DNA, the CDR3 is TGTGCCAGCAGTTCGTGGCGGGGGGCCACTTTCACAGATACGCAGTATTTT.